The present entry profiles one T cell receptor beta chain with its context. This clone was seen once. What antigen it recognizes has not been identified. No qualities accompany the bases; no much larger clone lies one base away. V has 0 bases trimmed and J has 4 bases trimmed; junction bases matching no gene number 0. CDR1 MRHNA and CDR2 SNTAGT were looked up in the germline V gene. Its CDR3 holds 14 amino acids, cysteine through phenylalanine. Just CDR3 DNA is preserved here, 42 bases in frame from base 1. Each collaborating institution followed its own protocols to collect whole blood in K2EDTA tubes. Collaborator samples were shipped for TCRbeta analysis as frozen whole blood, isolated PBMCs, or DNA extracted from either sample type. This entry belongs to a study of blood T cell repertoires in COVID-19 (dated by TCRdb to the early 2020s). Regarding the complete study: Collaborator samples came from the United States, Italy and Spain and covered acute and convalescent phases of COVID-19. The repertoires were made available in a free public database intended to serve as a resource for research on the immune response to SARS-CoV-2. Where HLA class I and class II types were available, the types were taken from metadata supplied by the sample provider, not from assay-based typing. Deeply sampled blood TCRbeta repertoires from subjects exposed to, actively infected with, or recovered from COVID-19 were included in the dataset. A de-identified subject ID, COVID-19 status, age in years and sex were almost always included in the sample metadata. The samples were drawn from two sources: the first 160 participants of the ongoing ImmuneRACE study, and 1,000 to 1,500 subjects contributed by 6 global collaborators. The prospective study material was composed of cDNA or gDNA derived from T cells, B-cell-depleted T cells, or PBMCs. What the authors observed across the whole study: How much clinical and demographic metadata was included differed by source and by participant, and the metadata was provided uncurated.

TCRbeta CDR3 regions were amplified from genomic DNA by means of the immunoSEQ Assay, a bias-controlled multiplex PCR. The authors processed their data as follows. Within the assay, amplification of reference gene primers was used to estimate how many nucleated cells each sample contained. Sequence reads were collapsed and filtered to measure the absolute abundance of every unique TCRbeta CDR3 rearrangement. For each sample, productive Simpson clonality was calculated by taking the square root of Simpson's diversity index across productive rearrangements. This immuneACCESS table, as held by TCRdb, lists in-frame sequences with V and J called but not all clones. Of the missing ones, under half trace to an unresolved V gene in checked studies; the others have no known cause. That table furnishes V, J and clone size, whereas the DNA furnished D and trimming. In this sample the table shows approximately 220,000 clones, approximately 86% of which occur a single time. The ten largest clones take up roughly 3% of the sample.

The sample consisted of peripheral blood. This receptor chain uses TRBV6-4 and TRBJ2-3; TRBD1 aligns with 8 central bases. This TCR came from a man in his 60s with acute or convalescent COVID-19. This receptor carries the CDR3 CASSDSTGADTQYF. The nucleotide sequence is TGTGCCAGCAGTGACTCGACAGGGGCAGATACGCAGTATTTT.